The next 32 T cell receptor beta chains were all read from a single sample in a study of blood T cell repertoires in COVID-19. Profiling relied on immunoSEQ multiplex PCR, and the TCRdb table lists in-frame clones only, not all of them. The sample gives a few hundred thousand clones, around 81% of which show up once; roughly 3.6% is in the top ten. The source material was PBMCs or T cells enriched from blood (not recorded which). The receptors were sampled from a man aged 50-59 years who had recovered from COVID-19.

This clone was picked up a small number of times. In DNA form, the CDR3 reads TGTGCCAGCAGCAGCCTCGTCGGGGTGAGAGCTTTCTTT. The encoded protein is CASSSLVGVRAFF. The chain is built from TRBV3-1 (or the pseudogene TRBV3-2) and TRBJ1-1; D is unresolved. V lost 5 bases, J lost 10 bases, and 17 bases lay in between. This CDR3 comprises 13 residues. Germline V lookup: CDR1 LGHDT, CDR2 YNNKEL (reference sequence).

This clone has only one observation. The chain joins TRBV10-3 to TRBJ2-1; TRBD1 matches 10 bases. The CDR3 has 16 residues. The V gene end was trimmed by 4 bases and the J gene end by 4 bases; junction bases not matched to a gene: 7. Germline assignment: CDR1 ENHRY and CDR2 SYGVKD. The CDR3 DNA is TGTGCCATCAGTGCGCAGGGACAGGGGATTTACAATGAGCAGTTCTTC. It encodes CAISAQGQGIYNEQFF.

The chain couples TRBV5-1 to TRBJ1-5, with 11 bases lining up with TRBD1. The CDR3 is made up of 18 amino acids. CDR1 is SGHRS, CDR2 YFSETQ, per germline. The ends lost 4 bases at V and 0 bases at J; junction bases unmatched: 9. CDR3 amino acids: CASSPGTGGPYSNQPQHF. The CDR3 nucleotides read TGCGCCAGCAGCCCCGGGACAGGGGGGCCATATAGCAATCAGCCCCAGCATTTT.

This clone has just one count. The V gene is TRBV30, the J gene TRBJ1-2; TRBD1 matches at 7 bases. Unmatched junction bases numbered 7, after V lost 3 bases and J lost 9 bases. Germline CDR1 reads GTSNPN; CDR2 reads SVGIG (reference sequence). The CDR3 spans 12 residues. Here the CDR3 reads CAWSPRQGRYTF. The DNA of the CDR3 is TGTGCCTGGAGCCCCAGACAGGGACGCTACACCTTC.

The chain uses TRBV4-3 and TRBJ2-1; 10 nucleotides align to TRBD2. CDR1 and CDR2 from the germline V gene are LGHNA and YSLEER. This CDR3 has 15 residues. With V trimmed by 1 base and J by 7 bases, 4 bases remained unmatched. CDR3 region: CASSQVGLAPNEQFF. The CDR3 nucleotides are TGCGCCAGCAGCCAAGTGGGACTAGCGCCGAATGAGCAGTTCTTC.

This clone was detected only once. The V and J genes are TRBV4-1 and TRBJ1-5; no clear D. The CDR3 totals 15 residues. In germline, CDR1 is MGHRA, CDR2 YSYEKL. The ends were cut back, 0 bases at V and 7 bases at J, with 13 bases in the middle. The CDR3: CASSQEGFEGQPQHF. The DNA for the CDR3 is TGCGCCAGCAGCCAAGAGGGGTTCGAGGGCCAGCCCCAGCATTTT.

The rearrangement uses TRBV7-2 and TRBJ1-2, with a weak D call TRBD1 (5 bases). V lost 4 bases and J 5 bases, leaving 11 bases between the germline ends. CDR3 size: 13 residues. Germline loops: CDR1 SGHTA, CDR2 FQGNSA. The CDR3, as DNA: TGTGCCAGCAGCTACCCGGGGGGGTATGGCTACACCTTC. Encoded protein: CASSYPGGYGYTF.

The genes are TRBV30 and TRBJ1-1, with TRBD1 identical over 9 bases. Germline loops: CDR1 GTSNPN, CDR2 SVGIG (reference sequence). The CDR3 runs 16 residues. The junction had 15 bases not matched to a gene; V was cut back by 2 bases and J by 8 bases. The CDR3 region has the DNA TGTGCCTGGAGTACCCCGGGACAGGGACCCGGTCGAGAAGCTTTCTTT. This encodes CAWSTPGQGPGREAFF.

CDR3 sequence (DNA): TGTGCCAGCAGTTACTTGGGACAGGTGATGGGCCAGCCCCAGCATTTT. Protein sequence: CASSYLGQVMGQPQHF. The chain couples TRBV6-2 or TRBV6-3 to TRBJ1-5; 8 bases map to TRBD1. V gave up 1 base and J gave up 7 bases; unmatched junction bases: 9. Germline loops: CDR1 MNHEY, CDR2 SVGEGT. This CDR3 is 16 amino acids long.

The rearrangement uses TRBV5-1 and TRBJ2-5; 8 bases align to TRBD1. This CDR3 contains 14 residues. Germline trimming cut 0 bases from V and 4 bases from J; bases unmatched to any gene: 2. Germline CDR1 SGHRS, CDR2 YFSETQ. The CDR3 nucleotides are TGCGCCAGCAGCTTGGTCACAGGGGGAGAGACCCAGTACTTC. It yields the protein CASSLVTGGETQYF. The whole variable domain, remainder taken from reference TRBV5-1 and TRBJ2-5, is KAGVTQTPRYLIKTRGQQVTLSCSPISGHRSVSWYQQTPGQGLQFLFEYFSETQRNKGNFPGRFSGRQFSNSRSEMNVSTLELGDSALYLCASSLVTGGETQYFGPGTRLLVL.

This clone appeared a few times. This chain uses TRBV28 with TRBJ2-3, with 11 bases lining up with TRBD2. V shed 1 base, J shed 0 bases, and the junction held 15 bases outside the gene matches. The CDR3 sequence is 21 residues long. The V gene's germline CDR1 is MDHEN and CDR2 SYDVKM. The CDR3 region is CASSLLAGGKIYPTSTDTQYF. Written as DNA, the CDR3 is TGTGCCAGCAGTTTATTAGCGGGAGGGAAAATATATCCCACTAGCACAGATACGCAGTATTTT. Supplemented by reference TRBV28 and TRBJ2-3, the full variable domain reads DVKVTQSSRYLVKRTGEKVFLECVQDMDHENMFWYRQDPGLGLRLIYFSYDVKMKEKGDIPEGYSVSREKKERFSLILESASTNQTSMYLCASSLLAGGKIYPTSTDTQYFGPGTRLTVL.

This clone appeared a single time. V is TRBV2 and J is TRBJ2-5, with 9 bases matching TRBD2. This CDR3 has 15 residues. The germline CDR1 and CDR2 sequences are SNHLY and FYNNEI. Trimming took 6 bases from V and 10 from J; bases not matched to a gene: 15. CDR3 region: CASSGLATPPRDQYF. CDR3 sequence (DNA): TGTGCCAGCAGCGGACTAGCGACCCCCCCCCGGGACCAGTACTTC.

The rearrangement joins TRBV2 to TRBJ2-3; D possibly corresponds to TRBD2 (5 bases). Germline assignment: CDR1 SNHLY and CDR2 FYNNEI. V was shortened by 8 bases and J by 2 bases, with 14 bases between the two germline ends. The CDR3 runs 14 residues. Here the CDR3 reads CASRDQTFTDTQYF. The CDR3 DNA follows: TGTGCCAGCCGGGATCAAACCTTCACAGATACGCAGTATTTT.

The V gene is TRBV19, the J gene TRBJ1-5, with 7 bases fitting TRBD1. CDR3 length equals 15 residues. Germline CDR1 and CDR2: LNHDA and SQIVND (reference sequence). Unmatched junction bases numbered 7, after V lost 6 bases and J lost 2 bases. The CDR3: CASRLTGIGNQPQHF. CDR3 DNA: TGTGCCAGTAGGTTGACAGGGATAGGCAATCAGCCCCAGCATTTT.

The chain recombines TRBV5-6 with TRBJ2-1; weak D call: TRBD2 (5 bases). Looked up from germline, CDR1 is SGHDT and CDR2 is YYEEEE. This CDR3 has 13 residues. Trimming pared 1 base from V and 7 bases from J, leaving 9 bases between. CDR3 nucleotides: TGTGCCAGCAGCTTGACTAGACTGAATGAGCAGTTCTTC. This codes for CASSLTRLNEQFF. Based on the CDR3 plus reference TRBV5-6 and TRBJ2-1, the full variable domain is DAGVTQSPTHLIKTRGQQVTLRCSPKSGHDTVSWYQQALGQGPQFIFQYYEEEERQRGNFPDRFSGHQFPNYSSELNVNALLLGDSALYLCASSLTRLNEQFFGPGTRLTVL.

The chain recombines TRBV12-5 with TRBJ2-1; D is undetermined. The ends were cut back, 6 bases at V and 8 bases at J, with 14 bases in the middle. Germline V lookup: CDR1 LGHNT, CDR2 FRNRAP. The CDR3 has 13 residues. CDR3 bases: TGTGCTAGTGGCCTAGGTCTCGTGGATGAGCAGTTCTTC. Its translation: CASGLGLVDEQFF.

The V call is TRBV3-1 (or the pseudogene TRBV3-2), the J call TRBJ2-7; 7 bases line up with TRBD2. J was trimmed by 0 bases and V by 3 bases; bases with no gene match: 5. The CDR3 extends over 15 amino acids. CDR1 is LGHDT, CDR2 YNNKEL, per germline (reference sequence). The CDR3 nucleotides are TGTGCCAGCAGCCAGGGAGGGGCCAGCTCCTACGAGCAGTACTTC. Translating it yields CASSQGGASSYEQYF.

The chain recombines TRBV29-1 with TRBJ1-1; D gene unclear. CDR3 length: 13 amino acids. V was shortened by 2 bases and J by 1 base, with 8 bases between the two germline ends. Germline CDR1 reads SQVTM; CDR2 reads ANQGSEA. The DNA of the CDR3 is TGCAGCGTTGAACGACACCAGAACACTGAAGCTTTCTTT. Translating gives CSVERHQNTEAFF.

This clone was counted a single time. The chain links TRBV5-1 to TRBJ1-6; 8 positions agree with TRBD1. CDR3 length: 14 residues. In germline, CDR1 is SGHRS, CDR2 YFSETQ. V lost 0 bases and J lost 10; bases outside the gene matches: 3. The CDR3 DNA is TGCGCCAGCAGCTTGGGGACAGGGAGGTCACCCCTCCACTTT. Translating it yields CASSLGTGRSPLHF.

This clone appeared once. J is TRBJ1-2 and V is TRBV5-1; D is unclear. The germline V and J ends were trimmed by 0 bases and 0 bases, with 6 bases remaining between them. There are 14 residues in the CDR3. Germline values: CDR1 SGHRS, CDR2 YFSETQ. The CDR3 here is CASSLGDPNYGYTF. CDR3 nucleotides: TGCGCCAGCAGCTTGGGCGATCCTAACTATGGCTACACCTTC. Complete variable domain (other parts from reference TRBV5-1 and TRBJ1-2): KAGVTQTPRYLIKTRGQQVTLSCSPISGHRSVSWYQQTPGQGLQFLFEYFSETQRNKGNFPGRFSGRQFSNSRSEMNVSTLELGDSALYLCASSLGDPNYGYTFGSGTRLTVV.

The chain is built from TRBV28 and TRBJ1-1; no clear D. The germline gives CDR1 MDHEN, CDR2 SYDVKM. V dropped 1 base and J dropped 5 bases, with 8 bases sitting between them. The CDR3 has 13 amino acids. The CDR3, as DNA: TGTGCCAGCAGTTTATCCCGGGTTACTGAAGCTTTCTTT. Protein product: CASSLSRVTEAFF.

Comments on this clone: The sample holds other DNA sequences that translate to the same CDR3. The gene calls are TRBV19 and TRBJ2-7, with 8 positions matching TRBD1. The CDR3 is 14 amino acids. Germline CDR1 LNHDA, CDR2 SQIVND (reference sequence). V shed 3 bases and J 4 bases; nucleotides not matched to a gene: 5. In nucleotides, the CDR3 is TGTGCCAGTAGTATCGGCAGGGGGCCTTACGAGCAGTACTTC. Translating gives CASSIGRGPYEQYF.

CDR3 residues: CASGDTGAPNEKLFF. CDR3 DNA sequence: TGCGCCAGCGGGGACACAGGGGCTCCAAATGAAAAACTGTTTTTT. The chain couples TRBV5-1 to TRBJ1-4; 7 bases match TRBD1. The CDR3 spans 15 residues. CDR1 is SGHRS and CDR2 is YFSETQ in the germline V gene. V lost 7 bases and J lost 5; bases outside the gene matches: 11.

The chain recombines TRBV28 with TRBJ2-7; D call uncertain. The germline CDR1 and CDR2 sequences are MDHEN and SYDVKM. This CDR3 comprises 12 residues. Trimming took 6 bases from V and 2 from J, leaving 8 bases between them. CDR3 nucleotide sequence: TGTGCCAGCAGATCCCAAACCTACGAGCAGTACTTC. It specifies CASRSQTYEQYF.

J is TRBJ2-3 and V is TRBV3-1 (or the pseudogene TRBV3-2), with a tentative D call TRBD2 (6 bases). The CDR3 runs 16 residues. Germline V gives CDR1 LGHDT, CDR2 YNNKEL (reference sequence). V was shortened by 1 base and J by 2 bases, with 13 bases between the two germline ends. This CDR3 reads CASSQGPGVATDTQYF. The CDR3 DNA sequence: TGTGCCAGCAGCCAAGGACCGGGAGTTGCCACAGATACGCAGTATTTT.

J is TRBJ1-2 and V is TRBV3-1 (or the pseudogene TRBV3-2); TRBD1 matches 7 bases. CDR1 LGHDT and CDR2 YNNKEL come from the germline V gene (reference sequence). V shed 3 bases, J shed 7 bases, and the junction held 8 bases outside the gene matches. The CDR3 loop spans 14 amino acids. This CDR3 is CASSQGTAQSGYTF. CDR3 DNA sequence: TGTGCCAGCAGCCAGGGGACAGCCCAGAGTGGCTACACCTTC.

The chain combines TRBV10-1 with TRBJ2-7, with a tentative D call TRBD1 (5 bases). This CDR3 spans 14 amino acids. Germline lookup yields CDR1 WNHNN and CDR2 SYGVQD (reference sequence). V lost 2 bases and J 1 base, leaving 9 bases between the germline ends. As DNA, the CDR3 is TGCGCCAGCAGTGAGGACAGTTTTTCCTACGAGCAGTACTTC. This gives the protein CASSEDSFSYEQYF.

The gene calls are TRBV24-1 and TRBJ2-3; 8 nucleotides match TRBD2. The CDR3 sequence is 16 residues long. Germline values: CDR1 KGHDR, CDR2 SFDVKD. Unmatched junction bases numbered 8, after V lost 6 bases and J lost 1 base. The CDR3 loop reads CATSLPSGSGTDTQYF. The DNA of the CDR3 is TGTGCCACCAGTTTGCCGAGCGGGAGCGGCACAGATACGCAGTATTTT.

In this sample, this clone turned up a few times. V and J are TRBV19 and TRBJ1-6, with a tentative D call TRBD1 (5 bases). V shed 5 bases and J shed 5 bases, with 10 bases lying between them. The CDR3 is 14 amino acids. The germline V gene encodes CDR1 LNHDA and CDR2 SQIVND (reference sequence). CDR3 sequence reads: CASSGREDNSPLHF. The CDR3, as DNA: TGTGCCAGTAGTGGCAGGGAGGATAATTCACCCCTCCACTTT.

V usage is TRBV7-2 and J usage is TRBJ2-5, with 14 bases identical to TRBD2. J was trimmed by 4 bases and V by 6 bases; bases with no gene match: 7. Germline V gene sequence: CDR1 SGHTA, CDR2 FQGNSA. This CDR3 has 16 amino acids. The CDR3 nucleotides are TGTGCCAGCAGACCTCCGACTAGCGGGAGGGCAGAGACCCAGTACTTC. As protein: CASRPPTSGRAETQYF.

CDR3 residues: CASSLTGTFYEQYF. In nucleotides, the CDR3 is TGTGCCAGCAGTCTCACCGGGACTTTCTACGAGCAGTACTTC. The J gene is TRBJ2-7, the V gene TRBV27; TRBD2 might be the D (6 bases). Germline CDR1 is MNHEY and CDR2 is SMNVEV (reference sequence). Trimming removed 5 bases at V and 3 bases at J, with 14 bases between. The CDR3 has 14 amino acids.

The chain uses TRBV5-1 and TRBJ1-2; the match to TRBD1 covers 7 bases. V lost 4 bases to trimming and J lost 2 bases; unmatched junction nucleotides: 5. CDR1 and CDR2 (germline): SGHRS, YFSETQ. This CDR3 region has 14 residues. The CDR3 region is CASSVDRINYGYTF. DNA of the CDR3: TGCGCCAGCAGCGTGGACAGGATCAACTATGGCTACACCTTC.